What follows are 10 T cell receptor beta chains derived from one specimen sequenced in a study of cytotoxic CD8 clonotypes in ibrutinib-treated CLL (dated by TCRdb to about 2021). The time point label here, explained by the study, means: approximately 2 years on ibrutinib. To prepare the library, the immunoSEQ multiplex PCR assay was applied. TCRdb took this table from immuneACCESS and kept in-frame rearrangements with V and J called. Such tables lack part of the clones; where checked against another copy, unresolved V genes explain under half of the gap, and the rest is unexplained. Across this sample there are about 200,000 clones, with around three quarters seen only once. Around 15% of the sample is taken by the ten largest. The sample in question was PBMCs, obtained after 24 months of ibrutinib treatment. The origin of the receptors is a human donor with chronic lymphocytic leukemia.

V and J are TRBV11-3 and TRBJ2-5; D could derive from TRBD1 or TRBD2 (6 bases each). The V end was cut by 6 bases, the J end by 4 bases, with 18 bases between. Germline CDR1 reads SGHNT; CDR2 reads YENEEA. The CDR3 is 15 residues long. The DNA for the CDR3 is TGTGCCAGCAGTAAGGGGGGCGGCAATGGAGAGACCCAGTACTTC. Encoded protein: CASSKGGGNGETQYF. The entire variable domain, with the rest obtained from reference TRBV11-3 and TRBJ2-5, is as follows: EAGVVQSPRYKIIEKKQPVAFWCNPISGHNTLYWYLQNLGQGPELLIRYENEEAVDDSQLPKDRFSAERLKGVDSTLKIQPAELGDSAVYLCASSKGGGNGETQYFGPGTRLLVL.

This clone appeared a few times. The chain uses TRBV19 and TRBJ2-7; perhaps TRBD1 as D (6 bases). CDR1 is LNHDA and CDR2 is SQIVND in the germline V gene (reference sequence). V lost 5 bases and J lost 3, with 11 bases in between. The CDR3 extends over 13 amino acids. The CDR3 nucleotides are TGTGCCAGTAGTCCAGGACAGAGCTACGAGCAGTACTTC. Its protein is CASSPGQSYEQYF. Filled out from reference TRBV19 and TRBJ2-7, the complete variable domain reads DGGITQSPKYLFRKEGQNVTLSCEQNLNHDAMYWYRQDPGQGLRLIYYSQIVNDFQKGDIAEGYSVSREKKESFPLTVTSAQKNPTAFYLCASSPGQSYEQYFGPGTRLTVT.

This clone occurred a few times. This chain links TRBV7-9 with TRBJ1-2; tentative D call: TRBD1 (5 bases). Trimming took off 5 bases at V and 6 bases at J, with 13 bases between the two ends. The CDR3 consists of 13 residues. Germline CDR1 and CDR2: SEHNR and FQNEAQ (reference sequence). CDR3 amino acids: CASSPTGADGYTF. The CDR3 nucleotides read TGTGCCAGCAGCCCCACCGGGGCCGATGGCTACACCTTC. The whole variable domain, filled in from reference TRBV7-9 and TRBJ1-2, reads DTGVSQNPRHKITKRGQNVTFRCDPISEHNRLYWYRQTLGQGPEFLTYFQNEAQLEKSRLLSDRFSAERPKGSFSTLEIQRTEQGDSAMYLCASSPTGADGYTFGSGTRLTVV.

This clone was detected a few times. This chain links TRBV2 with TRBJ1-1; possibly TRBD1 for D (6 bases). V was pared by 3 bases and J by 4 bases, with 6 bases between. Germline values: CDR1 SNHLY, CDR2 FYNNEI. The CDR3 length is 12 residues. CDR3 loop: CASSEDSTEAFF. The DNA for the CDR3 is TGTGCCAGCAGTGAGGACAGCACTGAAGCTTTCTTT.

DNA of the CDR3: TGTGCCAGCAGTAGACAGGGGTTGAAGAGCTCCTACAATGAGCAGTTCTTC. Its translation is CASSRQGLKSSYNEQFF. V and J are TRBV28 and TRBJ2-1; TRBD1 agrees at 8 bases. Germline V gives CDR1 MDHEN, CDR2 SYDVKM. V lost 5 bases and J lost 0; bases outside the gene matches: 9. The CDR3 is 17 residues long. The full variable domain, in which reference TRBV28 and TRBJ2-1 provide the parts outside the CDR3, is DVKVTQSSRYLVKRTGEKVFLECVQDMDHENMFWYRQDPGLGLRLIYFSYDVKMKEKGDIPEGYSVSREKKERFSLILESASTNQTSMYLCASSRQGLKSSYNEQFFGPGTRLTVL.

This clone has only one observation. The CDR3 DNA reads TGCGCCAGCAGCCCTTGGACTAGCGGGAGTGGGGTGACCCAGTACTTC. This sequence encodes CASSPWTSGSGVTQYF. The J gene is TRBJ2-5, the V gene TRBV4-1, with 13 positions matching TRBD2. Per germline, CDR1 MGHRA and CDR2 YSYEKL. The length of the CDR3 is 16 residues. V gave up 4 bases and J gave up 7 bases; unmatched junction bases: 9.

There are a few counts of this clone. This specimen includes other DNA sequences encoding the same CDR3. The chain joins TRBV10-2 to TRBJ1-2; no definite D call. With 6 bases removed from V and 4 bases from J, the gap between germline ends came to 9 bases. The germline V gene has CDR1 WSHSY and CDR2 SAAADI. The CDR3 contains 12 residues. CDR3 DNA: TGCGCCAGCAGAACGGATAGCTATGGCTACACCTTC. Translating it yields CASRTDSYGYTF.

The chain joins TRBV4-3 to TRBJ2-7, with a weak D call TRBD1 (5 bases). The CDR3 is 14 residues long. Looked up from germline, CDR1 is LGHNA and CDR2 is YSLEER. With 2 bases removed from V and 4 bases from J, the gap between germline ends came to 12 bases. Written as DNA, the CDR3 is TGCGCCAGCAGCCAAAGGCAGGGTTCGTACGAGCAGTACTTC. It encodes CASSQRQGSYEQYF.

The J gene is TRBJ2-7, the V gene TRBV11-2; D perhaps matches TRBD1 (5 bases). V lost 8 bases, J lost 6 bases, and 17 bases lay in between. Germline loops: CDR1 SGHAT, CDR2 FQNNGV. The CDR3 totals 13 residues. The CDR3 DNA sequence: TGTGCCAGCCGCCCAGGGTCGCTCGGCGAGCAGTACTTC. It yields the protein CASRPGSLGEQYF.

CDR3 region: CASSLAASGGSTDTQYF. The CDR3 nucleotides read TGTGCCAGCAGCTTAGCGGCTAGCGGGGGTAGCACAGATACGCAGTATTTT. The V and J genes are TRBV11-2 and TRBJ2-3, with 10 bases identical to TRBD2. V lost 1 base, J lost 0 bases, and 4 bases stayed unmatched. This CDR3 contains 17 residues. Germline loops: CDR1 SGHAT, CDR2 FQNNGV.